This T cell receptor (beta chain) stems from a study of response to subunit inactivated influenza vaccine. Study-wide findings and caveats: Few new T cells, the authors suggested, are recruited by each seasonal influenza vaccination.

TCRdb recomputed calls from the RT-PCR reads with MiXCR, one row per CDR3 protein. The table has roughly 290,000 distinct CDR3 sequences, around a fifth seen once. This clonotype was picked up a small number of times. What it binds is not known. J lost 7 bases, V lost 3 bases, and 10 bases had no gene match. The CDR3 extends over 16 amino acids. Germline lookup yields CDR1 SGHDT and CDR2 YYEEEE. This material consisted of PBMCs from blood, taken less than 22 months after vaccination. The TCR comes from a man between 45 and 75 years old who received an inactivated influenza vaccine. The chain is built from TRBV5-6 and TRBJ1-2, with 12 bases aligning to TRBD1. CDR3 nucleotides: TGTGCCAGCAGCTCTTCACCGGGACAGGGGGCTAGTGGCTACACCTTC. It specifies CASSSSPGQGASGYTF.